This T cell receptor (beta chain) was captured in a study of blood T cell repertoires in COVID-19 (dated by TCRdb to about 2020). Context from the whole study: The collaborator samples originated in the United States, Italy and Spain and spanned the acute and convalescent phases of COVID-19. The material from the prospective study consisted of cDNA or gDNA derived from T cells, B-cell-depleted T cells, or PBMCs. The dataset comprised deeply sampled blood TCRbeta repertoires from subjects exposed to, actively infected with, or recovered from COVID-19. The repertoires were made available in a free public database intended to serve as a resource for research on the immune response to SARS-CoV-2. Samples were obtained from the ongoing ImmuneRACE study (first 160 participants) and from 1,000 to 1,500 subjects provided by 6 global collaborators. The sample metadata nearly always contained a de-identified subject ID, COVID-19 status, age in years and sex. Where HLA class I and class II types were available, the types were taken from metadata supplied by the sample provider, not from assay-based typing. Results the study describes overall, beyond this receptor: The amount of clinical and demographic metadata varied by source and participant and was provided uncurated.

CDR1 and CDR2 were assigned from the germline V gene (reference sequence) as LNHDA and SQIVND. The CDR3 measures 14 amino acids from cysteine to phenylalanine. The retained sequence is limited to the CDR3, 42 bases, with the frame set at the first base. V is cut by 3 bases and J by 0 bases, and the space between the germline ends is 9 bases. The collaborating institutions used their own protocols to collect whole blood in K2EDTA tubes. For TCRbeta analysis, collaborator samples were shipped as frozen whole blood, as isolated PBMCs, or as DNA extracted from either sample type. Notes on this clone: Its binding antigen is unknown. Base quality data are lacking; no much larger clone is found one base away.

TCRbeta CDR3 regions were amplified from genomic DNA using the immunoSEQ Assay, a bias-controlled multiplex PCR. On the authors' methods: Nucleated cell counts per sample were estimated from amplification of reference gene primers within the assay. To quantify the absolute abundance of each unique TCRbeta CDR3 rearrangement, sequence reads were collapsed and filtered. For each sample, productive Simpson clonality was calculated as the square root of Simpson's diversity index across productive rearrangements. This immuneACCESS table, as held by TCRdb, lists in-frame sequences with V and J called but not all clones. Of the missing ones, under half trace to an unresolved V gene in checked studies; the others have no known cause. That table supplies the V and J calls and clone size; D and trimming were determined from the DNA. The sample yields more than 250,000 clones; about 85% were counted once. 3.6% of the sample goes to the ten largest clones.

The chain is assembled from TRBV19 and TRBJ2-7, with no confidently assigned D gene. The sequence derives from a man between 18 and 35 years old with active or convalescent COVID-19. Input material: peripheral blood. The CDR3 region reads CASSMVRSSYEQYF. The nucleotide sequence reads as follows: TGTGCCAGTAGTATGGTCAGGTCCTCCTACGAGCAGTACTTC.